The subject of this entry is one T cell receptor (beta chain). The data stem from a study of cytomegalovirus exposure and HLA in healthy donors. The CDR3 length is 14 residues. J gave up 7 bases and V 4 bases, and 6 bases lay outside the gene matches. In germline, CDR1 is SGHNT, CDR2 YYREEE (reference sequence). The PCR used 60 Vbeta and 13 Jbeta primers. Produced via immunoSEQ multiplex PCR; TCRdb's table is partial and in-frame only. This sample has 100,000 to 150,000 clones, with around 80% found just once. The chain employs TRBV5-4 and TRBJ2-1; 9 bases map to TRBD1. The source is a woman aged 60-70 years in good health and CMV-seropositive. The sequencing input was PBMCs. The DNA for the CDR3 is TGTGCCAGCAGCGTTCGGACAGGGGAGAATGAGCAGTTCTTC. It yields the protein CASSVRTGENEQFF.